The 27 T cell receptor beta chains reported below all come from one sample, sequenced in a study of cytomegalovirus exposure and HLA in healthy donors. Vbeta (60) and Jbeta (13) primers were used in the PCR. Measured with immunoSEQ multiplex PCR; TCRdb has only the in-frame clones, and not every one. The table shows under 150,000 clones, with roughly 70% occurring only once. The sample consisted of PBMCs. The receptors originated from a young man in good health and CMV-seronegative.

The chain uses TRBV28 and TRBJ2-7; tentatively, D is TRBD1 (6 bases). The CDR3 is 13 amino acids. Germline V gives CDR1 MDHEN, CDR2 SYDVKM. Trimming took off 4 bases at V and 4 bases at J, with 11 bases between the two ends. The CDR3 DNA follows: TGTGCCAGCAGTTACAGGGTCGGTTACGAGCAGTACTTC. Residues: CASSYRVGYEQYF. Based on the CDR3 plus reference TRBV28 and TRBJ2-7, the full variable domain is DVKVTQSSRYLVKRTGEKVFLECVQDMDHENMFWYRQDPGLGLRLIYFSYDVKMKEKGDIPEGYSVSREKKERFSLILESASTNQTSMYLCASSYRVGYEQYFGPGTRLTVT.

This rearrangement joins TRBV14 to TRBJ1-2, with D uncertain. V was shortened by 4 bases and J by 0 bases, with 9 bases between the two germline ends. This CDR3 is 14 amino acids long. Per germline, CDR1 SGHDN and CDR2 FVKESK. The CDR3 reads CASSPLGSNYGYTF. The DNA for the CDR3 is TGTGCCAGCAGCCCACTCGGGTCTAACTATGGCTACACCTTC. The variable domain in full, completed from reference TRBV14 and TRBJ1-2, reads EAGVTQFPSHSVIEKGQTVTLRCDPISGHDNLYWYRRVMGKEIKFLLHFVKESKQDESGMPNNRFLAERTGGTYSTLKVQPAELEDSGVYFCASSPLGSNYGYTFGSGTRLTVV.

The chain combines TRBV2 with TRBJ1-5; D not certain. This CDR3 has 14 residues. Germline CDR1 SNHLY, CDR2 FYNNEI. Between the trimmed V and J ends, which lost 3 bases and 3 bases, there was a span of 9 bases. CDR3 amino acids: CASSDRLINQPQHF. The CDR3 DNA is TGTGCCAGCAGTGACCGACTGATCAATCAGCCCCAGCATTTT. The full variable domain, in which reference TRBV2 and TRBJ1-5 provide the parts outside the CDR3, is EPEVTQTPSHQVTQMGQEVILRCVPISNHLYFYWYRQILGQKVEFLVSFYNNEISEKSEIFDDQFSVERPDGSNFTLKIRSTKLEDSAMYFCASSDRLINQPQHFGDGTRLSIL.

The gene calls are TRBV7-2 and TRBJ1-5; D not resolved. The CDR3 covers 16 residues. The V gene's germline CDR1 is SGHTA and CDR2 FQGNSA. V was trimmed by 5 bases and J by 1 base, leaving 15 bases between them. CDR3 nucleotide sequence: TGTGCCAGCAGCCCCCAGTCAGGCATGAGCAATCAGCCCCAGCATTTT. Translating gives CASSPQSGMSNQPQHF.

The CDR3, as DNA: TGTGCCAGCAGTCAGGCGGGAGTGACAGATACGCAGTATTTT. Protein: CASSQAGVTDTQYF. The V call is TRBV28, the J call TRBJ2-3, with TRBD2 matching over 7 bases. Germline CDR1 MDHEN, CDR2 SYDVKM. The CDR3 sequence is 14 residues long. Trimming cost V 5 bases and J 3 bases; bases outside gene matches: 5.

The rearrangement uses TRBV11-2 and TRBJ2-7, with D perhaps TRBD2 (5 bases). From germline, CDR1 is SGHAT and CDR2 FQNNGV. Trimming pared 1 base from V and 7 bases from J, leaving 14 bases between. This CDR3 is built from 14 residues. The CDR3 nucleotides are TGTGCCAGCAGCTTAGGTGACGGCCGGGGAGAGCAGTACTTC. Amino acid sequence: CASSLGDGRGEQYF.

This clone was counted a single time. V and J are TRBV15 and TRBJ2-7; D is perhaps TRBD1 (6 bases). V was cut by 1 base and J by 6 bases, with 13 bases left in between. There are 14 residues in the CDR3. Germline V gene sequence: CDR1 LNHNV, CDR2 YYDKDF (reference sequence). The CDR3 DNA reads as TGTGCCACCAGCAGAGGACAGGCCGGAGGCGAGCAGTACTTC. Translation: CATSRGQAGGEQYF.

V usage is TRBV5-1 and J usage is TRBJ1-6, with TRBD1 as a possible D gene (6 bases). The CDR3 loop spans 15 amino acids. Germline-derived CDR1 and CDR2 are SGHRS and YFSETQ. The germline V and J ends were trimmed by 2 bases and 8 bases, with 14 bases remaining between them. The CDR3 DNA reads as TGCGCCAGCAGCTTACGGGACACCTACGATTCACCCCTCCACTTT. It specifies CASSLRDTYDSPLHF.

This clone was recorded only once. J is TRBJ1-4 and V is TRBV9; 7 bases agree with TRBD1. CDR1 is SGDLS, CDR2 YYNGEE, per germline. The CDR3 spans 15 residues. Trimming at V came to 3 bases and at J to 4 bases, leaving 6 bases not matched to a gene. The CDR3 here is CASSGSGTDNEKLFF. Here the CDR3 DNA reads TGTGCCAGCAGCGGGAGTGGGACAGATAATGAAAAACTGTTTTTT.

The CDR3 here is CASSGGWGTDTQYF. As DNA, the CDR3 is TGTGCCAGCAGCGGGGGGTGGGGCACAGATACGCAGTATTTT. V gene TRBV27 combines with J gene TRBJ2-3; 7 nucleotides line up with TRBD2. The ends lost 6 bases at V and 1 base at J; junction bases unmatched: 4. The CDR3 is 14 residues long. Per the germline V gene, CDR1 is MNHEY and CDR2 is SMNVEV (reference sequence).

The rearrangement links TRBV4-1 to TRBJ1-6; D is uncertain. CDR1 and CDR2 from the germline V gene are MGHRA and YSYEKL. The ends were cut back, 4 bases at V and 8 bases at J, with 9 bases in the middle. The CDR3 extends over 13 amino acids. The CDR3 reads CASSLRVDSPLHF. The CDR3 DNA is TGCGCCAGCAGCCTACGGGTGGATTCACCCCTCCACTTT.

This clone came up once. The CDR3 nucleotides are TGTGCCATCAGTGATTGGGGCAAAGAAAACCCCTTGAACACTGAAGCTTTCTTT. Translation: CAISDWGKENPLNTEAFF. J is TRBJ1-1 and V is TRBV10-3; a possible D gene is TRBD1 (5 bases). Germline values: CDR1 ENHRY, CDR2 SYGVKD. Trimming took off 3 bases at V and 0 bases at J, with 20 bases between the two ends. The CDR3 totals 18 residues.

The chain uses TRBV6-5 and TRBJ1-2, with TRBD1 identical over 7 bases. Germline values: CDR1 MNHEY, CDR2 SVGAGI. V shed 5 bases, J shed 4 bases, and the junction held 4 bases outside the gene matches. The CDR3 extends over 13 amino acids. The CDR3 spells CASSTGQAYGYTF. The CDR3 DNA sequence: TGTGCCAGCAGTACCGGACAGGCCTATGGCTACACCTTC.

The chain combines TRBV6-5 with TRBJ2-7; 9 nucleotides agree with TRBD2. V lost 0 bases and J lost 2; bases outside the gene matches: 5. The CDR3 runs to 16 residues. Per the germline V gene, CDR1 is MNHEY and CDR2 is SVGAGI. The CDR3 region is CASSYSTAGGPYEQYF. As DNA, the CDR3 is TGTGCCAGCAGTTACTCGACAGCGGGAGGCCCCTACGAGCAGTACTTC.

This chain connects TRBV19 to TRBJ1-2, with D maybe TRBD1 (5 bases). Trimming took off 1 base at V and 7 bases at J, with 13 bases between the two ends. The CDR3 runs to 14 residues. Germline-derived CDR1 and CDR2 are LNHDA and SQIVND (reference sequence). CDR3 nucleotides: TGTGCCAGTAGTATAGGTCCAGGGCTGGTTGGCTACACCTTC. Translation: CASSIGPGLVGYTF.

The chain combines TRBV28 with TRBJ1-5; no clear D gene. The CDR3 contains 16 residues. V lost 3 bases and J lost 3, with 15 bases in between. Germline V gene lookup returns CDR1 MDHEN and CDR2 SYDVKM. DNA of the CDR3: TGTGCCAGCAGTTTCGTAATCACAAGATTCAATCAGCCCCAGCATTTT. Translated, it gives CASSFVITRFNQPQHF. Complete variable domain (other parts from reference TRBV28 and TRBJ1-5): DVKVTQSSRYLVKRTGEKVFLECVQDMDHENMFWYRQDPGLGLRLIYFSYDVKMKEKGDIPEGYSVSREKKERFSLILESASTNQTSMYLCASSFVITRFNQPQHFGDGTRLSIL.

The CDR3 DNA follows: TGTGCCAGCACGACGGGACAGGGGTACAATGAGCAGTTCTTC. The encoded protein is CASTTGQGYNEQFF. The rearrangement uses TRBV6-5 and TRBJ2-1, with 10 bases lining up with TRBD1. After removal of 7 bases from V and 4 bases from J, the junction contained 4 bases not matched to a gene. The CDR3 is 14 residues long. Germline-derived CDR1 and CDR2 are MNHEY and SVGAGI.

V usage is TRBV19 and J usage is TRBJ2-7; 8 bases align to TRBD2. J lost 3 bases, V lost 6 bases, and 7 bases had no gene match. The CDR3 has 14 residues. Germline values: CDR1 LNHDA, CDR2 SQIVND (reference sequence). This CDR3 is CASRDGGGDYEQYF. In nucleotides, the CDR3 is TGTGCCAGTAGGGACGGGGGGGGAGACTACGAGCAGTACTTC.

The chain is built from TRBV4-2 and TRBJ2-5, with D unresolved. Germline CDR1 LGHNA, CDR2 YNFKEQ. The V end lost 4 bases, the J end lost 5 bases, and 35 bases lay between the germline ends. CDR3 length equals 21 residues. The CDR3 DNA sequence: TGTGCCAGCAGCCCTTATACCAGCCTGAATGTAGCTCTTAAAGTCCTGGAGACCCAGTACTTC. As protein: CASSPYTSLNVALKVLETQYF.

This clone was seen more than once but under ten times. This chain connects TRBV7-9 to TRBJ1-2, with D hard to call. This CDR3 has 13 residues. Germline CDR1 is SEHNR and CDR2 is FQNEAQ (reference sequence). V was trimmed by 5 bases and J by 2 bases, leaving 9 bases between them. CDR3: CASSHTENYGYTF. The CDR3 DNA reads TGTGCCAGCAGCCACACAGAGAACTATGGCTACACCTTC.

This clone was counted between two and nine times. The rearrangement uses TRBV2 and TRBJ2-3; 10 nucleotides line up with TRBD2. The CDR3 is 15 amino acids. The germline V gene has CDR1 SNHLY and CDR2 FYNNEI. V lost 6 bases to trimming and J lost 6 bases; unmatched junction nucleotides: 9. The CDR3 here is CASRVPRAGGDTQYF. CDR3 bases: TGTGCCAGCAGAGTACCCCGAGCGGGAGGGGATACGCAGTATTTT.

The J gene is TRBJ2-7, the V gene TRBV7-6, with D possibly matching TRBD2 (6 bases). Germline lookup yields CDR1 SGHVS and CDR2 FNYEAQ. V shed 4 bases and J shed 3 bases, with 10 bases lying between them. This CDR3 has 13 residues. As DNA, the CDR3 is TGTGCCAGCAGCTCGCGGGATTTCTACGAGCAGTACTTC. It specifies CASSSRDFYEQYF.

CDR3 sequence (DNA): TGTGCCAGCAGCATGGGGAGGGACGAAGCCTACGAGCAGTACTTC. It translates to CASSMGRDEAYEQYF. This sequence joins TRBV5-4 and TRBJ2-7, with 7 nucleotides matching TRBD2. The CDR3 loop spans 15 amino acids. Germline V gene data show CDR1 as SGHNT and CDR2 as YYREEE (reference sequence). Trimming at V came to 4 bases and at J to 2 bases, leaving 9 bases not matched to a gene.

The table lists this clone with a few counts. V usage is TRBV2 and J usage is TRBJ2-7; TRBD2 matches 11 bases. Germline V gives CDR1 SNHLY, CDR2 FYNNEI. The CDR3 loop spans 17 amino acids. Trimming cost V 4 bases and J 2 bases; bases outside gene matches: 10. In DNA, the CDR3 is TGTGCCAGCAGTGCGGGACTAGCGGCGATGTCGGCCTACGAGCAGTACTTC. It yields the protein CASSAGLAAMSAYEQYF.

The V gene is TRBV5-1, the J gene TRBJ1-1; 9 bases are shared with TRBD1. Germline trimming cut 0 bases from V and 4 bases from J; bases unmatched to any gene: 4. This CDR3 contains 15 residues. Germline lookup yields CDR1 SGHRS and CDR2 YFSETQ. The CDR3 DNA reads as TGCGCCAGCAGCTTGGTTGCGACAGGGGGCACTGAAGCTTTCTTT. This sequence encodes CASSLVATGGTEAFF.

The J gene is TRBJ2-5, the V gene TRBV5-1; D ambiguous. The CDR3 loop spans 16 amino acids. Between the trimmed V and J ends, which lost 0 bases and 2 bases, there was a span of 14 bases. Germline CDR1 is SGHRS and CDR2 is YFSETQ. CDR3 protein: CASSLGPAAEQETQYF. The CDR3 bases are TGCGCCAGCAGCTTGGGCCCGGCGGCAGAGCAAGAGACCCAGTACTTC.

The rearrangement joins TRBV7-9 to TRBJ2-5; perhaps TRBD1 as D (5 bases). The germline CDR1 and CDR2 sequences are SEHNR and FQNEAQ (reference sequence). V dropped 1 base and J dropped 3 bases, with 6 bases sitting between them. CDR3 length: 13 residues. As DNA, the CDR3 is TGTGCCAGCAGCTTAGTAGGGGAAGAGACCCAGTACTTC. This sequence encodes CASSLVGEETQYF.